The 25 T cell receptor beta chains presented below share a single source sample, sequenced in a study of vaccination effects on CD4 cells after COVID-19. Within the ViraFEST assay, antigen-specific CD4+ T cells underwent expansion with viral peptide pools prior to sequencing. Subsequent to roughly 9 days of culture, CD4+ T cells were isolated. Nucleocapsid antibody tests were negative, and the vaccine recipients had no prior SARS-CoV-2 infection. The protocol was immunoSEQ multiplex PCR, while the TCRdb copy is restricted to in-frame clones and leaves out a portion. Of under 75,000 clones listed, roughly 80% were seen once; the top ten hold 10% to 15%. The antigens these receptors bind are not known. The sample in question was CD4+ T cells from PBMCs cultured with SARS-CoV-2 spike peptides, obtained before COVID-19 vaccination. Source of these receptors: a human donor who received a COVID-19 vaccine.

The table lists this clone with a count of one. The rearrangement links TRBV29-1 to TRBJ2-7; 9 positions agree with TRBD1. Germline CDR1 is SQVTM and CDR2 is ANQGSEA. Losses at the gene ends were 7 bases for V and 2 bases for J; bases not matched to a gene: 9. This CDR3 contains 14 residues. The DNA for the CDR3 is TGCAGCGAGCGGACAGGGGCAGGAGCCTACGAGCAGTACGTC. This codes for CSERTGAGAYEQYV.

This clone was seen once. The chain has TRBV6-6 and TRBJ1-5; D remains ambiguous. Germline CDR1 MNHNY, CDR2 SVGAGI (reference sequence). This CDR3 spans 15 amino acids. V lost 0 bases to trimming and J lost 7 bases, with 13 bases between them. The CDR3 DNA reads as TGTGCCAGCAGTTACTCGAAAGTGTCGGGGCAGCCCCAGCATTTT. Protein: CASSYSKVSGQPQHF.

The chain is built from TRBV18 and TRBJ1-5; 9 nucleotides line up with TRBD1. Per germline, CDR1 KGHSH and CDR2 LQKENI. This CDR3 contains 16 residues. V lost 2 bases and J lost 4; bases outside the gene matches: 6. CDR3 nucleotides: TGTGCCAGCTCACCAAGCTCGGGACAGGGAAATCAGCCCCAGCATTTT. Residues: CASSPSSGQGNQPQHF.

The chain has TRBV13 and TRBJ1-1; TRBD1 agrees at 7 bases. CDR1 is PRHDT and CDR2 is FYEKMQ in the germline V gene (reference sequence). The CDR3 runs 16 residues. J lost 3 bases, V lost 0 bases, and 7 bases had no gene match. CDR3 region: CASSLGWARGDTEAFF. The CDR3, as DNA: TGTGCCAGCAGCTTAGGCTGGGCCAGGGGGGACACTGAAGCTTTCTTT.

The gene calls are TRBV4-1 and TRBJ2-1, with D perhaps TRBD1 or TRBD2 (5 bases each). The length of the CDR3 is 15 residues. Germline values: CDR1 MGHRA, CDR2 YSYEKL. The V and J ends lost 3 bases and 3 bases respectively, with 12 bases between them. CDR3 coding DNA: TGCGCCAGCAGCCAGGGCTCAGGGAGCTACAATGAGCAGTTCTTC. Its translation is CASSQGSGSYNEQFF.

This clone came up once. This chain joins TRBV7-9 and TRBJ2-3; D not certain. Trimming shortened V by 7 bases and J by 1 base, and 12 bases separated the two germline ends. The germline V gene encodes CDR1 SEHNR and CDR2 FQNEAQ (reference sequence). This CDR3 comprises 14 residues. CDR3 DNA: TGTGCCAGCATCGATTTGAGCGGCACAGATACGCAGTATTTT. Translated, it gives CASIDLSGTDTQYF.

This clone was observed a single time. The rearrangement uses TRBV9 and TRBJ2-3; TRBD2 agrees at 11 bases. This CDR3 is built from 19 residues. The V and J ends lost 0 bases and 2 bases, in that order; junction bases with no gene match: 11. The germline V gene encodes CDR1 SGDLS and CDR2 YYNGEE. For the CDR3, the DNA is TGTGCCAGCAGCGTAGCTAGCGGGGGGCTCGATGGCGCCACAGATACGCAGTATTTT. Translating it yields CASSVASGGLDGATDTQYF. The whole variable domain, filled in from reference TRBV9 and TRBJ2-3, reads DSGVTQTPKHLITATGQRVTLRCSPRSGDLSVYWYQQSLDQGLQFLIQYYNGEERAKGNILERFSAQQFPDLHSELNLSSLELGDSALYFCASSVASGGLDGATDTQYFGPGTRLTVL.

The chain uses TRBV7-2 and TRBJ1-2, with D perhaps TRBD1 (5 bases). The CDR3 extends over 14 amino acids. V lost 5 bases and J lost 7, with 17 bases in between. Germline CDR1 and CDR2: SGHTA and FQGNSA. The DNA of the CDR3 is TGTGCCAGCAGCGGGGGACCGATTCCCGTTGGCTACACCTTC. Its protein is CASSGGPIPVGYTF.

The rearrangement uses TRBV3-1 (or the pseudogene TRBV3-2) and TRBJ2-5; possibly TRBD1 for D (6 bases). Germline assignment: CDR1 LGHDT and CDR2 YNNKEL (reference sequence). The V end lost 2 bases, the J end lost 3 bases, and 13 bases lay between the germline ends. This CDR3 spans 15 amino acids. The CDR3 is CASSQWPAGEETQYF. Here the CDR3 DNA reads TGTGCCAGCAGCCAATGGCCGGCAGGGGAAGAGACCCAGTACTTC.

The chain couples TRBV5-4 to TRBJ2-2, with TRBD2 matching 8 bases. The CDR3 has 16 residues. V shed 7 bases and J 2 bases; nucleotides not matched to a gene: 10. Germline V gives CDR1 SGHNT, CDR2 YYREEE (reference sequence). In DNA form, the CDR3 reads TGTGCCAGCCACCGGGCGGGGGGTTATAACACCGGGGAGCTGTTTTTT. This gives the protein CASHRAGGYNTGELFF.

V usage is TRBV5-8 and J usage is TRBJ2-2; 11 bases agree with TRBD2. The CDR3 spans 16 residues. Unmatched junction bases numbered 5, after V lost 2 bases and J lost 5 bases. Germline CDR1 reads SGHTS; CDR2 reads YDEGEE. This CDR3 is CASSFSGGAWTGELFF. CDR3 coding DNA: TGTGCCAGCAGCTTTAGCGGGGGGGCGTGGACCGGGGAGCTGTTTTTT.

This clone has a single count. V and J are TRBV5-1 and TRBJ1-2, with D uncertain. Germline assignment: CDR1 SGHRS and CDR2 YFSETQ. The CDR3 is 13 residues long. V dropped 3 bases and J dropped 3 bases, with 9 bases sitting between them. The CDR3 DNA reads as TGCGCCAGCAGCTCCGGACGGGACTATGGCTACACCTTC. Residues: CASSSGRDYGYTF. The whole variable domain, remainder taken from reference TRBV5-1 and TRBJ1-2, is KAGVTQTPRYLIKTRGQQVTLSCSPISGHRSVSWYQQTPGQGLQFLFEYFSETQRNKGNFPGRFSGRQFSNSRSEMNVSTLELGDSALYLCASSSGRDYGYTFGSGTRLTVV.

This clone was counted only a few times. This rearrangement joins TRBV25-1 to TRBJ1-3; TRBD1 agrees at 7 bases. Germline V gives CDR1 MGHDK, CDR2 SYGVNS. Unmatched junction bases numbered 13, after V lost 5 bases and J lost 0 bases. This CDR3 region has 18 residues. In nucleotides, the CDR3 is TGTGCCAGCAGTCACCCTCGGGACAGCGTTTTCTCTGGAAACACCATATATTTT. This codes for CASSHPRDSVFSGNTIYF.

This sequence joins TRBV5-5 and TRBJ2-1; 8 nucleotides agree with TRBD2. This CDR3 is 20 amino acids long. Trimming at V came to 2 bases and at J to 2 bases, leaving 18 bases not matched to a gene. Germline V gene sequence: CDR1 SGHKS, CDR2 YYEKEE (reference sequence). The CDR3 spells CASSFLLSGNSGAPYNEQFF. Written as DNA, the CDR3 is TGTGCCAGCAGCTTTCTTTTGAGCGGCAATAGCGGGGCACCCTACAATGAGCAGTTCTTC.

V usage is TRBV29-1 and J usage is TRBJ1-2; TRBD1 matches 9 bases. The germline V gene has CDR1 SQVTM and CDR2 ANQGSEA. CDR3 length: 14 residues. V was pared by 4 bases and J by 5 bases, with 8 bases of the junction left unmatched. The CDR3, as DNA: TGCAGCGTTGGGGAGGGGGACAGGGCTTATGGCTACACCTTC. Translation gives CSVGEGDRAYGYTF. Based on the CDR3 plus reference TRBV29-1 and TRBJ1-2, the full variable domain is SAVISQKPSRDICQRGTSLTIQCQVDSQVTMMFWYRQQPGQSLTLIATANQGSEATYESGFVIDKFPISRPNLTFSTLTVSNMSPEDSSIYLCSVGEGDRAYGYTFGSGTRLTVV.

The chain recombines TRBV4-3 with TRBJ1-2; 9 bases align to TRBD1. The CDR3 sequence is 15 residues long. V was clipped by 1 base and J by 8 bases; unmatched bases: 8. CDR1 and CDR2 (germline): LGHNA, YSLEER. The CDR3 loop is CASSQVSGTGNGYTF. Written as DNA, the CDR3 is TGCGCCAGCAGCCAAGTTTCGGGGACAGGGAACGGCTACACCTTC.

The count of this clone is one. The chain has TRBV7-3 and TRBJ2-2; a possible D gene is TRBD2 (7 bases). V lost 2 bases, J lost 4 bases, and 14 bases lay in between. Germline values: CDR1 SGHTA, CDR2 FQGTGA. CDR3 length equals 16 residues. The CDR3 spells CASSLFGGAATGELFF. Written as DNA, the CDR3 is TGTGCCAGCAGCTTATTTGGGGGGGCGGCCACCGGGGAGCTGTTTTTT.

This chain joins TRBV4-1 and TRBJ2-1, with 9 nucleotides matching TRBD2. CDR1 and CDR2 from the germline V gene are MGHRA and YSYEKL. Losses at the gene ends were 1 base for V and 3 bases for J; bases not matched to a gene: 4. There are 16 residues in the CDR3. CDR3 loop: CASSQVGRGGYNEQFF. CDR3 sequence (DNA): TGCGCCAGCAGCCAAGTCGGGCGGGGGGGCTACAATGAGCAGTTCTTC.

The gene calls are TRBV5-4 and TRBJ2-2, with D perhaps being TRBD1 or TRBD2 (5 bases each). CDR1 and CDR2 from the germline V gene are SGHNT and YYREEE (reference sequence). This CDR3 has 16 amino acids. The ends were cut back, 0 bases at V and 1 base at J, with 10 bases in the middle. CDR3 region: CASSLGGFGNTGELFF. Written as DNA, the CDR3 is TGTGCCAGCAGCTTGGGGGGGTTCGGGAACACCGGGGAGCTGTTTTTT.

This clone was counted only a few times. CDR3 sequence (DNA): TGTGCCTGGGATGGGCGCATTGGTCTGAACACTGAAGCTTTCTTT. It is translated as CAWDGRIGLNTEAFF. The chain combines TRBV30 with TRBJ1-1; D is uncertain. Germline-derived CDR1 and CDR2 are GTSNPN and SVGIG (reference sequence). The CDR3 length is 15 residues. Trimming took 5 bases from V and 0 from J, leaving 16 bases between them.

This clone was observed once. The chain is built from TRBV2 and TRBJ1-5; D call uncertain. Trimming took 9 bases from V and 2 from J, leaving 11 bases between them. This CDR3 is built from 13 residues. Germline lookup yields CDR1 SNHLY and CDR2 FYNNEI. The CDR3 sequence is CASCDLRNQPQHF. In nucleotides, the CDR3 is TGTGCCAGTTGCGACCTACGCAATCAGCCCCAGCATTTT.

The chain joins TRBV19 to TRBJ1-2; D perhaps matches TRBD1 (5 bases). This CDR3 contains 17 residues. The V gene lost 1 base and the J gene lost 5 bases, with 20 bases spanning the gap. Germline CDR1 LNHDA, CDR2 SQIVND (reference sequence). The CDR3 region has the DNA TGTGCCAGTAGTATAGCCTGGGTGGGGCACGGGACTTATGGCTACACCTTC. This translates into CASSIAWVGHGTYGYTF.

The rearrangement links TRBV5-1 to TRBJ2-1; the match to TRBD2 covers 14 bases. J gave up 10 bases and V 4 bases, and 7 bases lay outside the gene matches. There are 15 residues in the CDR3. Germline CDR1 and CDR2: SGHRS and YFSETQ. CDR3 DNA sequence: TGCGCCAGCAGCCTTCGGACTAGCGGGGGGTCGGAGCAGTTCTTC. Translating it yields CASSLRTSGGSEQFF.

The CDR3 sequence is CASNMGQGSSRRQPQHF. The CDR3 DNA follows: TGTGCCAGTAATATGGGACAGGGGAGCTCCAGGCGTCAGCCCCAGCATTTT. The chain carries TRBV19 and TRBJ1-5; 10 bases agree with TRBD1. Trimming cost V 7 bases and J 6 bases; bases outside gene matches: 15. Germline CDR1 reads LNHDA; CDR2 reads SQIVND (reference sequence). This CDR3 region has 17 residues.

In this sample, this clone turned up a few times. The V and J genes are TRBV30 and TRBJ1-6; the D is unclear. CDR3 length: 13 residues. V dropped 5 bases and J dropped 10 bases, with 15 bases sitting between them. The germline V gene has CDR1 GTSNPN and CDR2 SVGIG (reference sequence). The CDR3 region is CAWSRGGGSPLHF. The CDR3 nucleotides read TGTGCCTGGTCTCGGGGAGGAGGATCACCCCTCCACTTT.